A selection of T cell receptor beta chains follows, all from one sample in a study of identical twins. TCRdb passed the 5' RACE reads through MiXCR, listing each CDR3 protein once. In the table there are hundreds of thousands of distinct CDR3 sequences, roughly 6.2% of which are singletons. Sequenced: naive T cells sorted from blood. The source of these receptors is a man younger than 35 in good health. Each CDR3 is given with its conserved first and last residue. Fields, in order: J gene, V gene, clone size, D gene, CDR3 protein, CDR3 DNA. The D gene is left open where the match is weak. A clone size is listed for some rows: how often the clone was seen (once, few, many), or a class if it is expanded.

j_gene: TRBJ1-2
v_gene: TRBV29-1
abundance: many
d_gene: -
CDR3aa: CSVEDRGYGYTF
CDR3nt: TGCAGCGTTGAAGATCGAGGCTATGGCTACACCTTC

j_gene: TRBJ2-1
v_gene: TRBV20-1
abundance: few
d_gene: -
CDR3aa: CSAHGLLAEQFF
CDR3nt: TGCAGTGCCCACGGACTCCTTGCTGAGCAGTTCTTC

j_gene: TRBJ2-5
v_gene: TRBV6-5
abundance: many
d_gene: -
CDR3aa: CASSSNLWAGETQYF
CDR3nt: TGTGCCAGCAGTTCCAATTTGTGGGCTGGGGAGACCCAGTACTTC

j_gene: TRBJ2-3
v_gene: TRBV12-3/TRBV12-4
abundance: many
d_gene: -
CDR3aa: CASNPRQSSTQYF
CDR3nt: TGTGCCAGCAACCCCCGACAGTCGTCTACGCAGTATTTT

j_gene: TRBJ2-7
v_gene: TRBV12-3/TRBV12-4
abundance: many
d_gene: -
CDR3aa: CASSLSIYEQYF
CDR3nt: TGTGCCAGCAGTTTATCCATCTACGAGCAGTACTTC

j_gene: TRBJ2-7
v_gene: TRBV28
abundance: many
d_gene: TRBD2
CDR3aa: CASTLAGGPYEQYF
CDR3nt: TGTGCCAGCACCCTAGCGGGAGGGCCCTACGAGCAGTACTTC

j_gene: TRBJ2-1
v_gene: TRBV29-1
abundance: -
d_gene: -
CDR3aa: CSVAGTRGPVGNNEQFF
CDR3nt: TGCAGCGTTGCAGGAACCCGCGGGCCAGTCGGTAACAATGAGCAGTTCTTC

j_gene: TRBJ1-2
v_gene: TRBV5-1
abundance: -
d_gene: TRBD1
CDR3aa: CASSLNRDRPNYGYTF
CDR3nt: TGCGCCAGCAGCTTAAACCGGGACAGACCTAACTATGGCTACACCTTC

j_gene: TRBJ1-5
v_gene: TRBV16
abundance: -
d_gene: -
CDR3aa: CASSQGFVSNQPQHF
CDR3nt: TGTGCCAGCAGCCAGGGGTTTGTGAGCAATCAGCCCCAGCATTTT

j_gene: TRBJ1-1
v_gene: TRBV7-8
abundance: few
d_gene: -
CDR3aa: CASSLAPAEAFF
CDR3nt: TGTGCCAGCAGCTTAGCGCCGGCTGAAGCTTTCTTT

j_gene: TRBJ2-7
v_gene: TRBV2
abundance: -
d_gene: -
CDR3aa: CASSEEGPGRNEQYF
CDR3nt: TGTGCCAGCAGTGAAGAAGGGCCAGGGAGGAACGAGCAGTACTTC

j_gene: TRBJ2-5
v_gene: TRBV29-1
abundance: many
d_gene: TRBD1
CDR3aa: CSAGDRQETQYF
CDR3nt: TGCAGCGCAGGGGACAGACAAGAGACCCAGTACTTC

j_gene: TRBJ2-3
v_gene: TRBV9
abundance: many
d_gene: -
CDR3aa: CASSVGASDSTDTQYF
CDR3nt: TGTGCCAGCAGCGTAGGTGCATCTGATAGCACAGATACGCAGTATTTT

j_gene: TRBJ2-2
v_gene: TRBV20-1
abundance: -
d_gene: -
CDR3aa: CSARDRVVTGELFF
CDR3nt: TGCAGTGCTAGAGACAGGGTGGTCACCGGGGAGCTGTTTTTT

j_gene: TRBJ2-5
v_gene: TRBV29-1
abundance: few
d_gene: TRBD1
CDR3aa: CSVERATDRAGETQYF
CDR3nt: TGCAGCGTTGAAAGAGCGACCGACAGGGCTGGGGAGACCCAGTACTTC

j_gene: TRBJ2-2
v_gene: TRBV11-2
abundance: few
d_gene: TRBD2
CDR3aa: CASSLGTSGRWRTGELFF
CDR3nt: TGTGCCAGCAGCTTGGGGACTAGCGGGAGGTGGCGCACCGGGGAGCTGTTTTTT

j_gene: TRBJ2-3
v_gene: TRBV15
abundance: many
d_gene: -
CDR3aa: CATIQGRSTDTQYF
CDR3nt: TGTGCCACAATACAGGGACGGAGCACAGATACGCAGTATTTT

j_gene: TRBJ1-2
v_gene: TRBV4-1
abundance: -
d_gene: TRBD1
CDR3aa: CASSQPARGKNYGYTF
CDR3nt: TGCGCCAGCAGTCAACCTGCCAGGGGGAAAAACTATGGCTACACCTTC

j_gene: TRBJ2-3
v_gene: TRBV5-1
abundance: -
d_gene: TRBD2
CDR3aa: CASRGGLASTDTQYF
CDR3nt: TGCGCCAGCAGAGGCGGACTAGCTAGCACAGATACGCAGTATTTT

j_gene: TRBJ1-6
v_gene: TRBV20-1
abundance: many
d_gene: TRBD1
CDR3aa: CSARPSRGRLDNSPLHF
CDR3nt: TGCAGTGCTAGACCATCCAGGGGGCGACTTGATAATTCACCCCTCCACTTT

j_gene: TRBJ2-1
v_gene: TRBV2
abundance: -
d_gene: -
CDR3aa: CASRGKSINEQFF
CDR3nt: TGTGCCAGCCGCGGGAAGTCTATAAATGAGCAGTTCTTC

j_gene: TRBJ2-7
v_gene: TRBV12-3/TRBV12-4
abundance: many
d_gene: -
CDR3aa: CASSQGAEQYF
CDR3nt: TGTGCCAGCAGCCAAGGGGCCGAGCAGTACTTC

j_gene: TRBJ2-3
v_gene: TRBV7-2
abundance: few
d_gene: TRBD2
CDR3aa: CASSLAPPGEGASDTQYF
CDR3nt: TGTGCCAGCAGCTTAGCGCCCCCCGGGGAGGGAGCGTCAGATACGCAGTATTTT

j_gene: TRBJ2-7
v_gene: TRBV20-1
abundance: -
d_gene: -
CDR3aa: CSARPLVDGVSYEQYF
CDR3nt: TGCAGTGCTAGGCCTTTAGTTGACGGGGTGTCCTACGAGCAGTACTTC

j_gene: TRBJ2-7
v_gene: TRBV20-1
abundance: many
d_gene: TRBD2
CDR3aa: CSARDLGTSGYEQYF
CDR3nt: TGCAGTGCTAGAGATCTCGGGACTAGCGGGTACGAGCAGTACTTC

j_gene: TRBJ1-4
v_gene: TRBV18
abundance: -
d_gene: -
CDR3aa: CASHRDMQEKLFF
CDR3nt: TGTGCCAGCCACCGGGACATGCAGGAAAAACTGTTTTTT